These T cell receptor beta chains were read from a single sample in a study of T cells in Graves' hyperthyroidism and ophthalmopathy. TCRdb used MiXCR to reprocess the multiplex PCR reads, holding one entry per CDR3 protein. The sample holds roughly 560,000 distinct CDR3 sequences, roughly 14% seen once. The sequencing sample was made of blood. These receptors originate from a woman aged 40 to 55 with Graves' ophthalmopathy. CDR3s include the opening cysteine and the closing phenylalanine or tryptophan. Fields, in order: clone size, D gene, V gene, J gene, CDR3 protein, CDR3 DNA. A D gene is named only where the DNA matches it firmly. Only some rows state a clone size, as once, few, many or a class for expanded clones.

clone size: many
D gene: NA
V gene: TRBV2
J gene: TRBJ1-2
CDR3 protein: CARDTGLGAGYTF
CDR3 DNA: TGTGCCAGAGATACGGGACTCGGAGCTGGCTACACCTTC

clone size: many
D gene: NA
V gene: TRBV20-1
J gene: TRBJ2-7
CDR3 protein: CSARGTSSYEQYF
CDR3 DNA: TGCAGTGCTAGAGGCACGAGCTCCTACGAGCAGTACTTC

clone size: NA
D gene: TRBD2
V gene: TRBV7-2
J gene: TRBJ2-7
CDR3 protein: CASSRRTSSHEQYF
CDR3 DNA: TGTGCCAGCAGCCGCCGGACTAGCTCCCACGAGCAGTACTTC

clone size: many
D gene: NA
V gene: TRBV7-2
J gene: TRBJ1-3
CDR3 protein: CASSLAPVLRDTIYF
CDR3 DNA: TGTGCCAGCAGCTTAGCTCCAGTCCTGAGGGACACCATATATTTT

clone size: NA
D gene: NA
V gene: TRBV15
J gene: TRBJ2-7
CDR3 protein: CATSRVGVKYF
CDR3 DNA: TGTGCCACCAGCAGAGTAGGGGTAAAGTACTTC

clone size: NA
D gene: NA
V gene: TRBV7-2
J gene: TRBJ1-1
CDR3 protein: CASSLGQPWNTEAFF
CDR3 DNA: TGTGCCAGCAGCCTTGGACAGCCTTGGAACACTGAAGCTTTCTTT

clone size: NA
D gene: NA
V gene: TRBV28
J gene: TRBJ1-6
CDR3 protein: CAGAASSSYNSPLHF
CDR3 DNA: TGTGCCGGGGCGGCATCGAGCTCCTATAATTCACCCCTCCACTTT

clone size: many
D gene: TRBD2
V gene: TRBV9
J gene: TRBJ2-7
CDR3 protein: CASGGRNPYEQYF
CDR3 DNA: TGTGCCAGCGGCGGGAGGAACCCCTACGAGCAGTACTTC

clone size: NA
D gene: TRBD2
V gene: TRBV10-3
J gene: TRBJ2-5
CDR3 protein: CASSLSGRAAETQYF
CDR3 DNA: TGTGCCAGCAGTCTAAGCGGGAGGGCCGCGGAGACCCAGTACTTC

clone size: many
D gene: NA
V gene: TRBV30
J gene: TRBJ2-2
CDR3 protein: CAWSPMHTGELFF
CDR3 DNA: TGTGCCTGGAGTCCGATGCACACCGGGGAGCTGTTTTTT

clone size: few
D gene: TRBD1
V gene: TRBV18
J gene: TRBJ2-3
CDR3 protein: CASSFDRVPTDTQYF
CDR3 DNA: TGTGCCAGCTCATTTGACAGGGTACCTACAGATACGCAGTATTTT

clone size: few
D gene: NA
V gene: TRBV6-2/TRBV6-3
J gene: TRBJ2-2
CDR3 protein: CAGGDRNPGELFF
CDR3 DNA: TGTGCCGGAGGGGACAGAAACCCCGGGGAGCTGTTTTTT

clone size: many
D gene: NA
V gene: TRBV7-9
J gene: TRBJ1-1
CDR3 protein: CASSPITNTEAFF
CDR3 DNA: TGTGCCAGCAGCCCCATTACGAACACTGAAGCTTTCTTT

clone size: few
D gene: NA
V gene: TRBV29-1
J gene: TRBJ2-7
CDR3 protein: CSVEMGAREQYF
CDR3 DNA: TGCAGCGTTGAAATGGGGGCACGGGAGCAGTACTTC

clone size: many
D gene: NA
V gene: TRBV6-5
J gene: TRBJ2-7
CDR3 protein: CASSYSTLSEQYF
CDR3 DNA: TGTGCCAGCAGTTACTCGACCCTCAGCGAGCAGTACTTC

clone size: many
D gene: NA
V gene: TRBV27
J gene: TRBJ1-5
CDR3 protein: CASSLGAWGNQPQHF
CDR3 DNA: TGTGCCAGCAGTTTAGGCGCTTGGGGCAATCAGCCCCAGCATTTT

clone size: many
D gene: NA
V gene: TRBV6-2/TRBV6-3
J gene: TRBJ2-7
CDR3 protein: CASSPGHYEQYF
CDR3 DNA: TGTGCCAGCAGCCCCGGGCATTACGAGCAGTACTTC

clone size: many
D gene: NA
V gene: TRBV13
J gene: TRBJ1-5
CDR3 protein: CASSASLLGNQPQHF
CDR3 DNA: TGTGCCAGCAGCGCTTCCCTGTTGGGCAATCAGCCCCAGCATTTT

clone size: NA
D gene: NA
V gene: TRBV29-1
J gene: TRBJ1-1
CDR3 protein: CSGLQKAGTEAFF
CDR3 DNA: TGCAGCGGTCTTCAGAAGGCGGGCACTGAAGCTTTCTTT

clone size: few
D gene: NA
V gene: TRBV4-3
J gene: TRBJ1-1
CDR3 protein: CASSQGAGRGMNTEAFF
CDR3 DNA: TGCGCCAGCAGCCAAGGGGCCGGGAGGGGGATGAACACTGAAGCTTTCTTT

clone size: many
D gene: TRBD1
V gene: TRBV3-1
J gene: TRBJ1-1
CDR3 protein: CASSQDRDRGDTEAFF
CDR3 DNA: TGTGCCAGCAGCCAAGATAGGGACAGGGGAGACACTGAAGCTTTCTTT

clone size: NA
D gene: TRBD1
V gene: TRBV7-2
J gene: TRBJ2-7
CDR3 protein: CASSWTGTGHYEQYF
CDR3 DNA: TGTGCCAGCAGTTGGACCGGGACAGGGCATTACGAGCAGTACTTC

clone size: NA
D gene: NA
V gene: TRBV6-1
J gene: TRBJ1-1
CDR3 protein: CASSEWGEGFDTEAFF
CDR3 DNA: TGTGCCAGCAGTGAATGGGGTGAGGGATTTGACACTGAAGCTTTCTTT

clone size: NA
D gene: NA
V gene: TRBV27
J gene: TRBJ2-3
CDR3 protein: CASAQGEGQPQYF
CDR3 DNA: TGTGCTAGCGCCCAGGGCGAGGGTCAGCCCCAGTATTTT

clone size: many
D gene: NA
V gene: TRBV6-1
J gene: TRBJ2-5
CDR3 protein: CASSEPPTGDQYF
CDR3 DNA: TGTGCCAGCAGTGAACCCCCCACGGGGGACCAGTACTTC

clone size: many
D gene: TRBD2
V gene: TRBV20-1
J gene: TRBJ2-5
CDR3 protein: CSVAPSGRATQETQYF
CDR3 DNA: TGCAGTGTGGCGCCTAGCGGGAGGGCCACCCAAGAGACCCAGTACTTC

clone size: NA
D gene: TRBD1
V gene: TRBV6-1
J gene: TRBJ1-1
CDR3 protein: CASSPAPGQLEAFF
CDR3 DNA: TGTGCCAGCAGTCCGGCCCCGGGACAGCTTGAAGCTTTCTTT

clone size: NA
D gene: TRBD1
V gene: TRBV20-1
J gene: TRBJ1-5
CDR3 protein: CSAWDRMSNQPQHF
CDR3 DNA: TGCAGTGCCTGGGACAGAATGAGCAATCAGCCCCAGCATTTT

clone size: many
D gene: NA
V gene: TRBV30
J gene: TRBJ1-2
CDR3 protein: CAWSNRVSGYTF
CDR3 DNA: TGTGCCTGGAGCAACAGGGTGTCTGGCTACACCTTC

clone size: NA
D gene: NA
V gene: TRBV28
J gene: TRBJ2-7
CDR3 protein: CASSFEAGGFSEQYF
CDR3 DNA: TGTGCCAGCAGTTTTGAGGCAGGGGGGTTTTCCGAGCAGTACTTC

clone size: many
D gene: TRBD1
V gene: TRBV6-5
J gene: TRBJ1-1
CDR3 protein: CASSYSRDSPMNTEAFF
CDR3 DNA: TGTGCCAGCAGTTACTCGCGGGACAGCCCTATGAACACTGAAGCTTTCTTT

clone size: many
D gene: NA
V gene: TRBV27
J gene: TRBJ1-1
CDR3 protein: CASRIRENTEAFF
CDR3 DNA: TGTGCCAGCCGGATAAGAGAGAACACTGAAGCTTTCTTT

clone size: many
D gene: NA
V gene: TRBV27
J gene: TRBJ1-1
CDR3 protein: CASSLSPRTMNTEAFF
CDR3 DNA: TGTGCCAGCAGTTTAAGCCCACGAACAATGAACACTGAAGCTTTCTTT

clone size: many
D gene: TRBD1
V gene: TRBV12-3/TRBV12-4
J gene: TRBJ2-2
CDR3 protein: CASSLSGTGTGELFF
CDR3 DNA: TGTGCCAGCAGTTTGTCCGGGACAGGCACCGGGGAGCTGTTTTTT

clone size: few
D gene: NA
V gene: TRBV19
J gene: TRBJ2-5
CDR3 protein: CAIKTGRQETQYF
CDR3 DNA: TGTGCCATCAAGACGGGACGGCAAGAGACCCAGTACTTC

clone size: many
D gene: TRBD2
V gene: TRBV7-8
J gene: TRBJ2-7
CDR3 protein: CASSPRSGRASYEQYF
CDR3 DNA: TGTGCCAGCAGCCCCCGTAGCGGGAGGGCCTCTTACGAGCAGTACTTC

clone size: NA
D gene: TRBD2
V gene: TRBV3-1
J gene: TRBJ2-5
CDR3 protein: CASSPILSGGVLETQYF
CDR3 DNA: TGTGCCAGCAGCCCGATCTTGTCCGGGGGGGTCTTAGAGACCCAGTACTTC

clone size: many
D gene: NA
V gene: TRBV29-1
J gene: TRBJ1-1
CDR3 protein: CSANSQMNTEAFF
CDR3 DNA: TGCAGCGCAAACTCCCAAATGAACACTGAAGCTTTCTTT

clone size: many
D gene: NA
V gene: TRBV6-1
J gene: TRBJ1-1
CDR3 protein: CASRDQVTEAFF
CDR3 DNA: TGTGCCAGCAGGGACCAGGTCACTGAAGCTTTCTTT

clone size: medium-sized
D gene: NA
V gene: TRBV12-3/TRBV12-4
J gene: TRBJ1-1
CDR3 protein: CASSLPRGIGTEAFF
CDR3 DNA: TGTGCCAGCAGTTTACCCAGGGGTATCGGCACTGAAGCTTTCTTT

clone size: many
D gene: TRBD1
V gene: TRBV30
J gene: TRBJ2-5
CDR3 protein: CAWSTSGTGFETQYF
CDR3 DNA: TGTGCCTGGAGTACCTCCGGGACAGGGTTTGAGACCCAGTACTTC

clone size: many
D gene: NA
V gene: TRBV12-3/TRBV12-4
J gene: TRBJ1-3
CDR3 protein: CASSLTGEGNTIYF
CDR3 DNA: TGTGCCAGCAGTTTGACAGGAGAGGGAAACACCATATATTTT

clone size: many
D gene: NA
V gene: TRBV20-1
J gene: TRBJ1-2
CDR3 protein: CSARTQPRGGGGYGYTF
CDR3 DNA: TGCAGTGCTAGAACCCAACCAAGGGGGGGCGGCGGCTATGGCTACACCTTC

clone size: many
D gene: NA
V gene: TRBV11-2
J gene: TRBJ2-7
CDR3 protein: CASSLDPGVAVHEQYF
CDR3 DNA: TGTGCCAGCAGCTTAGACCCCGGCGTAGCCGTACACGAGCAGTACTTC

clone size: many
D gene: NA
V gene: TRBV7-2
J gene: TRBJ2-5
CDR3 protein: CASSLSREETQYF
CDR3 DNA: TGTGCCAGCAGCTTATCTAGGGAAGAGACCCAGTACTTC

clone size: many
D gene: TRBD2
V gene: TRBV6-7
J gene: TRBJ2-2
CDR3 protein: CASSSPREVDTGELFF
CDR3 DNA: TGTGCCAGCAGTTCCCCCCGGGAGGTGGACACCGGGGAGCTGTTTTTT

clone size: few
D gene: NA
V gene: TRBV7-9
J gene: TRBJ1-1
CDR3 protein: CASSPPTGNTEAFF
CDR3 DNA: TGTGCCAGCAGCCCCCCGACAGGAAACACTGAAGCTTTCTTT

clone size: NA
D gene: NA
V gene: TRBV6-1
J gene: TRBJ2-3
CDR3 protein: CASSTGLGGDTQYF
CDR3 DNA: TGTGCCAGCAGTACAGGACTCGGGGGTGATACGCAGTATTTT

clone size: few
D gene: NA
V gene: TRBV9
J gene: TRBJ2-5
CDR3 protein: CASSVGGLEETQYF
CDR3 DNA: TGTGCCAGCAGCGTAGGAGGTCTGGAAGAGACCCAGTACTTC

clone size: many
D gene: NA
V gene: TRBV20-1
J gene: TRBJ1-1
CDR3 protein: CSAPMNTEAFF
CDR3 DNA: TGCAGTGCCCCCATGAACACTGAAGCTTTCTTT

clone size: NA
D gene: NA
V gene: TRBV11-2
J gene: TRBJ2-7
CDR3 protein: CASSRDRAESSYEQYF
CDR3 DNA: TGTGCCAGCAGTCGAGACCGGGCCGAGAGCTCCTACGAGCAGTACTTC

clone size: many
D gene: NA
V gene: TRBV7-2
J gene: TRBJ1-5
CDR3 protein: CASTIAPAQPQHF
CDR3 DNA: TGTGCCAGCACTATCGCCCCGGCACAGCCCCAGCATTTT

clone size: NA
D gene: TRBD1
V gene: TRBV5-1
J gene: TRBJ1-1
CDR3 protein: CASSLEGAGQAEAFF
CDR3 DNA: TGCGCCAGCAGCTTGGAGGGGGCGGGTCAAGCTGAAGCTTTCTTT

clone size: many
D gene: TRBD2
V gene: TRBV7-9
J gene: TRBJ2-7
CDR3 protein: CASSTRLAGTYEQYF
CDR3 DNA: TGTGCCAGCAGCACCAGACTAGCGGGAACCTACGAGCAGTACTTC

clone size: many
D gene: NA
V gene: TRBV10-3
J gene: TRBJ2-7
CDR3 protein: CAISEPERGADSYEQYF
CDR3 DNA: TGTGCCATCAGTGAGCCTGAGAGGGGGGCGGACTCCTACGAGCAGTACTTC